Detailed here is one T cell receptor beta chain. Its recognized antigen is unknown. This could be a read error, since a much larger clone is one nucleotide away. The sample originates from a study of post-analysis software for immune sequencing data (dated by TCRdb to about 2015). Regarding the research as a whole: Relapsing-remitting, secondary progressive and progressive-relapsing multiple sclerosis were recorded as disease courses, and subtype annotation was lacking for some patients. A subset of samples was prepared in parallel using single-end sample barcoding, then pooled and co-amplified after Illumina adapter ligation. The patient repertoires were compared against around 11 previously published healthy control repertoires obtained from donors aged 6 to 25 years. Results and caveats for the whole study, not just this receptor: The multiple sclerosis patient group was slightly younger than the control group. Compared with controls, multiple sclerosis patients had significantly lower normalized Chao1 diversity, a finding suggesting substantial peripheral T-cell clonal expansion. Roughly 5 TRBV segments, including TRBV5-6, TRBV5-1 and TRBV20-1, were significantly more frequent in patients than controls. Strong co-clustering of samples prepared in the same batch was shown by direct clustering with F measure, prompting a batch-effect correction.

Per the germline V gene (reference sequence), DFQATT is the CDR1 and SNEGSKA is the CDR2. There are 15 amino acids in the CDR3, from cysteine to phenylalanine inclusive. Of all the DNA, just the CDR3 is kept, 45 bases in frame from base 1. To demonstrate the VDJtools post-analysis software, TCR beta repertoires were profiled from the peripheral blood of about 13 young patients with multiple sclerosis. Multiple sclerosis patients were children and adolescents aged roughly 6 to 15 years. Library prep was done by PCR. TCRdb names Illumina HiSeq 2500 as the instrument used. Unique molecular identifiers were incorporated into TCR beta cDNA libraries to reduce PCR and sequencing biases. Per 1 to 10 million input T cells, approximately 500,000 cDNA molecules were obtained, such that each molecule approximated one T cell. The same protocol used for the earlier healthy control dataset was applied to prepare and sequence the patient libraries. Within a given batch, samples were prepared together, multiplexed and sequenced on the same HiSeq lane. The original methods were these. Raw barcoded reads were processed with MIGEC, and single-read molecular identifier groups were discarded before consensus assembly and CDR3 extraction. VDJtools was used for post-analysis of the clonotype tables, with diversity normalized by down-sampling every dataset to the smallest sample size. In repertoire overlap clustering, CDR3 amino acid sequences, but not nucleotide sequences, were matched to correct batch-related cross-sample contamination. Starting from the raw public reads, TCRdb applied fastp trimming at Q25, assembled clones with MiXCR and retained in-frame beta chains. Here each entry gathers all rows of one CDR3 protein and keeps the most common genes and DNA. TCRdb's processing, not the authors' own work, is the source of the V and J calls. Within this sample are about 200,000 distinct CDR3 sequences, with over 25% of them counted one time only. In total, the top ten clones hold roughly 3.5% of the sample.

This chain joins TRBV20-1 to TRBJ2-1, with TRBD2 as a weak D call on 5 bases. The clonotype was recovered from a girl under 18 with multiple sclerosis. Sequenced sample: blood. The DNA sequence is TGCAGTACTAGAGATCTAACCACGTCCTACAATGAGCAGTTCTTC. This encodes CSTRDLTTSYNEQFF.